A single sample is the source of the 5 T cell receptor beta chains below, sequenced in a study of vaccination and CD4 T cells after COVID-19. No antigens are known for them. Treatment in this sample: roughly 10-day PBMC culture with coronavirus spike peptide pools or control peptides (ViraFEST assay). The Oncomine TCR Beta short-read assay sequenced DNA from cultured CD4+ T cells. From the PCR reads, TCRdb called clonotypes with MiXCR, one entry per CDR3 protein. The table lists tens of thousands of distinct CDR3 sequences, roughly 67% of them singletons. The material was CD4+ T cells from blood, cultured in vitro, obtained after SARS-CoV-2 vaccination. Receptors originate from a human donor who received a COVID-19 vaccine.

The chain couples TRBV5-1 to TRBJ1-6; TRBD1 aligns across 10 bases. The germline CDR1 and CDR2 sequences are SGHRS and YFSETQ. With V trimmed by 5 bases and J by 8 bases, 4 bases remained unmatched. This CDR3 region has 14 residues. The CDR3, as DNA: TGCGCCAGCAGGCCCGGGACAGGGGATTCACCCCTCCACTTT. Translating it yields CASRPGTGDSPLHF.

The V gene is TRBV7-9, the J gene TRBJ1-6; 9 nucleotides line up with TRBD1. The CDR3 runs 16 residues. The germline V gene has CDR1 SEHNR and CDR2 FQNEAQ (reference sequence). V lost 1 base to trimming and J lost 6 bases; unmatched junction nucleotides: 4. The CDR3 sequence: CASSLGQGEGNSPLHF. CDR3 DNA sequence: TGTGCCAGCAGCTTAGGACAGGGGGAAGGTAATTCACCCCTCCACTTT.

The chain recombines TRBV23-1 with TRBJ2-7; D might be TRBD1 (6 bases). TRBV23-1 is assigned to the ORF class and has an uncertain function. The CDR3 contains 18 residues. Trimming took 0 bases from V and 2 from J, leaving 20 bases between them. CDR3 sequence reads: CASSQSPEQGNSTYEQYF. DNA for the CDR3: TGCGCCAGCAGTCAATCACCCGAACAGGGCAATTCCACCTACGAGCAGTACTTC.

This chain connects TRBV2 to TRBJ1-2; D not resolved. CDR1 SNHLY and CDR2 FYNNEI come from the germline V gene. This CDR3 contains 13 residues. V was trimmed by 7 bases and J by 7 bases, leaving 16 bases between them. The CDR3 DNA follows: TGTGCCAGCAAAGGAACCGGACTGGGTGGCTACACCTTC. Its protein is CASKGTGLGGYTF.

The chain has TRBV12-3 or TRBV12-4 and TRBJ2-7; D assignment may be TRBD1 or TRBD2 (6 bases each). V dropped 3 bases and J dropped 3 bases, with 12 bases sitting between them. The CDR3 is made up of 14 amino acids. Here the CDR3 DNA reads TGTGCCAGCAGTTTTTTTGGGGGGCTCTACGAGCAGTACTTC. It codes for CASSFFGGLYEQYF.